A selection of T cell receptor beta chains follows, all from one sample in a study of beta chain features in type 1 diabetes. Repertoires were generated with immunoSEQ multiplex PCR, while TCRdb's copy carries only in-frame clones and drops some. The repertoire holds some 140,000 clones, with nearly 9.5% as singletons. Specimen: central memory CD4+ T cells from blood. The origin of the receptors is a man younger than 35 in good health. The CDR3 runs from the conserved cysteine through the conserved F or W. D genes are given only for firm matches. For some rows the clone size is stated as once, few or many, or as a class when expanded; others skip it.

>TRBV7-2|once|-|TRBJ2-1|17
CASSLLPTGSSYNEQFF
TGTGCCAGCAGCCTCCTTCCTACAGGGAGCTCCTACAATGAGCAGTTCTTC
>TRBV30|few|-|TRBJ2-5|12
CAWSGSAETQYF
TGTGCCTGGAGCGGTAGCGCGGAGACCCAGTACTTC
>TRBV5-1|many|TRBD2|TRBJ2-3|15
CASSLRGVVSDTQYF
TGCGCCAGCAGCTTACGGGGGGTTGTCTCAGATACGCAGTATTTT
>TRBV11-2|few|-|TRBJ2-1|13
CASSLVGVSEQFF
TGTGCCAGCAGCTTAGTTGGAGTCAGTGAGCAGTTCTTC
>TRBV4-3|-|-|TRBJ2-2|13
CASSQAQKGELFF
TGCGCCAGCAGCCAAGCCCAGAAGGGGGAGCTGTTTTTT
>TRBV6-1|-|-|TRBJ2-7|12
CASSNIYHEQYF
TGTGCCAGCAGTAACATTTACCACGAGCAGTACTTC
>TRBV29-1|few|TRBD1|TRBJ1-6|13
CSVGGQGNTPLHF
TGCAGCGTTGGGGGACAGGGGAATACACCCCTCCACTTT
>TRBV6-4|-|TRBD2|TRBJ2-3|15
CASSHELAGTDTQYF
TGTGCCAGCAGCCATGAACTAGCGGGCACAGATACGCAGTATTTT
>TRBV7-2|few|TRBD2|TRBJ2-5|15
CASNPGLAGQETQYF
TGTGCCAGCAACCCGGGACTAGCGGGCCAAGAGACCCAGTACTTC
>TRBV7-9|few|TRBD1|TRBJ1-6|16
CASRPGRGPGNSPLHF
TGTGCCAGCAGGCCCGGCAGGGGGCCAGGTAATTCACCCCTCCACTTT
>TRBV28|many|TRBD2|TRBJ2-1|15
CASSQTSGIYNEQFF
TGTGCCAGCAGCCAGACTAGCGGGATCTACAATGAGCAGTTCTTC
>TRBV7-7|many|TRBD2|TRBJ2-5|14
CASSPGLAGETQYF
TGTGCCAGCAGCCCGGGACTAGCGGGAGAGACCCAGTACTTC
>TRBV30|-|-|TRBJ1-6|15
CAWSGRVFYNSPLHF
TGTGCCTGGAGCGGCAGGGTTTTCTATAATTCACCCCTCCACTTT
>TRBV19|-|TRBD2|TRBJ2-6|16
CASSIGRDSGANVLTF
TGTGCCAGTAGTATCGGGAGGGACTCTGGGGCCAACGTCCTGACTTTC
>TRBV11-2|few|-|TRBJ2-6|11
CASSLVPLLTF
TGTGCCAGCAGCTTAGTCCCCTTACTGACTTTC
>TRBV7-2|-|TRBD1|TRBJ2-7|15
CASSLSHGTAYEQYF
TGTGCCAGCAGCTTATCTCACGGGACAGCCTACGAGCAGTACTTC
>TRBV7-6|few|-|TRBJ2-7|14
CASSSAGSTYEQYF
TGTGCCAGCAGCTCTGCGGGATCTACCTACGAGCAGTACTTC
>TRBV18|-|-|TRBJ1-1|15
CASSPPPGMDTEAFF
TGTGCCAGCTCACCACCCCCCGGTATGGACACTGAAGCTTTCTTT
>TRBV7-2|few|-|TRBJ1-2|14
CASSQPGQNYGYTF
TGTGCCAGCAGCCAACCTGGACAGAACTATGGCTACACCTTC
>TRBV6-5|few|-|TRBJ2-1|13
CASSYGAEKGLFF
TGTGCCAGCAGTTACGGGGCAGAGAAAGGGCTGTTCTTC
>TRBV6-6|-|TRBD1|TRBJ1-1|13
CATGGQMNTEAFF
TGTGCCACAGGGGGACAGATGAACACTGAAGCTTTCTTT
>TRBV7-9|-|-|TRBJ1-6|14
CASSPDTFNSPLHF
TGTGCCAGCAGCCCGGACACCTTCAATTCACCCCTCCACTTT
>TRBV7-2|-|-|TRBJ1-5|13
CASSLQGGQPQHF
TGTGCCAGCAGTTTACAGGGCGGACAGCCCCAGCATTTT
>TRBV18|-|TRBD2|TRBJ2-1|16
CASSPPQTSGYNEQFF
TGTGCCAGCTCACCACCCCAGACTAGCGGCTACAATGAGCAGTTCTTC
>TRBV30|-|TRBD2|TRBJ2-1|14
CAWTGGGARNEQFF
TGTGCCTGGACGGGCGGGGGGGCTAGGAATGAGCAGTTCTTC
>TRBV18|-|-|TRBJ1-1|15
CASSPDQITNTEAFF
TGTGCCAGCTCACCAGATCAGATAACCAACACTGAAGCTTTCTTT
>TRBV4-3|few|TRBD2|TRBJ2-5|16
CASSQEPAGVQGTQYF
TGCGCCAGCAGCCAAGAACCAGCGGGGGTACAGGGGACCCAGTACTTC
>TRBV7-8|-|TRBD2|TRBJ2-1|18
CASSPGLAGVGSYNEQFF
TGTGCCAGCAGCCCCGGACTAGCGGGGGTCGGCTCCTACAATGAGCAGTTCTTC
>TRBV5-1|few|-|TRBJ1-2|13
CASSEGQSYGYTF
TGCGCCAGCAGCGAAGGACAGTCCTATGGCTACACCTTC
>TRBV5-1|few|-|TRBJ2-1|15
CASSLDSYSYNEQFF
TGCGCCAGCAGTCTGGACTCTTACTCCTACAATGAGCAGTTCTTC
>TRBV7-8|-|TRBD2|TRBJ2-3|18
CASSLKGLAYSWSAAQYF
TGTGCCAGCAGCTTAAAGGGACTAGCGTACTCTTGGAGTGCTGCGCAGTATTTT
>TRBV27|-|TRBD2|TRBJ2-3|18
CASRLITKAGGYTDTQYF
TGTGCCAGCAGACTTATCACCAAAGCGGGGGGCTACACAGATACGCAGTATTTT
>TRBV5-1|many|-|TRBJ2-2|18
CASSSPRGGSGVTGELFF
TGCGCCAGCAGCTCCCCCCGAGGAGGGAGTGGCGTCACCGGGGAGCTGTTTTTT
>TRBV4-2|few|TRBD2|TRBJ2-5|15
CASSPASGDKETQYF
TGTGCCAGCAGCCCGGCTAGCGGGGATAAAGAGACCCAGTACTTC
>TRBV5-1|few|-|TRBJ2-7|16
CASSTTGNLLLYEQYF
TGCGCCAGCAGCACGACCGGGAACTTATTACTCTACGAGCAGTACTTC
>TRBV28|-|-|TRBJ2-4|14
CASSDARAKNIQYF
TGTGCCAGCAGTGATGCGAGAGCCAAAAACATTCAGTACTTC
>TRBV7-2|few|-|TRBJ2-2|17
CATCLQVRRGNTGELFF
TGTGCCACTTGTCTTCAAGTTCGGCGGGGGAACACCGGGGAGCTGTTTTTT
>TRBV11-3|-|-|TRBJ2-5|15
CASSLGGQRGETQYF
TGTGCCAGCAGCTTAGGTGGACAAAGGGGGGAGACCCAGTACTTC
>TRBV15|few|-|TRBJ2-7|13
CATSRAYSYEQYF
TGTGCCACCAGCAGAGCCTACTCCTACGAGCAGTACTTC
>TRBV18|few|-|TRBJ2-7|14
CASSKETSTREQYF
TGTGCCAGCTCAAAAGAGACCTCTACGAGGGAGCAGTACTTC
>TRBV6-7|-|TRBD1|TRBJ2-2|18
CASSYPVNRDRGSGELFF
TGTGCCAGCAGTTACCCCGTCAACCGGGACAGGGGGTCCGGGGAGCTGTTTTTT
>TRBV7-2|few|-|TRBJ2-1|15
CASSVSQAEYNEQFF
TGTGCCAGCAGCGTCTCACAGGCCGAATACAATGAGCAGTTCTTC
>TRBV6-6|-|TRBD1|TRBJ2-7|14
CASSHDRGLHEQYF
TGTGCCAGCAGCCACGACAGGGGGCTTCACGAGCAGTACTTC
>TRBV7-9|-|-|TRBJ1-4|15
CASSLITGGSEKLFF
TGTGCCAGCAGCTTAATTACCGGGGGAAGTGAAAAACTGTTTTTT
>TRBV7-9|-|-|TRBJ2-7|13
CATKKAENYEQYF
TGTGCCACGAAGAAAGCGGAAAACTACGAGCAGTACTTC
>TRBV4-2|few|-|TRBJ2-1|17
CASSRAPWREIYNEQFF
TGTGCCAGCAGCCGAGCGCCTTGGAGGGAAATCTACAATGAGCAGTTCTTC
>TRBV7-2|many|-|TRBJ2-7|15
CASSLVWDKPYEQYF
TGTGCCAGCAGCTTAGTTTGGGACAAGCCCTACGAGCAGTACTTC
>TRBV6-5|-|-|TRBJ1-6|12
CAVWTDNSPLHF
TGTGCCGTGTGGACAGATAATTCACCCCTCCACTTT
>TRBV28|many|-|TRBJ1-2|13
CASSPPGVEGYTF
TGTGCCAGCAGTCCCCCAGGGGTGGAGGGCTACACCTTC
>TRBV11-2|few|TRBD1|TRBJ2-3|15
CASSLVGQGVDTQYF
TGTGCCAGCAGCTTAGTCGGTCAGGGGGTTGATACGCAGTATTTT
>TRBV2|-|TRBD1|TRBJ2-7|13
CASSGRGPDEQYF
TGTGCCAGCAGTGGCAGGGGGCCTGACGAGCAGTACTTC
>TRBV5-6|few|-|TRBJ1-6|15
CASSLPNRENSPLHF
TGTGCCAGCAGCTTGCCTAACAGGGAGAATTCACCCCTCCACTTT
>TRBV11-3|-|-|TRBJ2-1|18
CASSLDQGGSVSHNEQFF
TGTGCCAGCAGCTTAGATCAAGGGGGTAGCGTCTCCCACAATGAGCAGTTCTTC
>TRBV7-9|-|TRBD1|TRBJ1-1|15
CASSLDRDRRTEAFF
TGTGCCAGCAGCTTAGACCGGGACAGACGCACTGAAGCTTTCTTT